Each of the 12 T cell receptor beta chains below was sequenced from the same sample in a study of Ad26.COV2.S vaccination and SARS-CoV-2 variants. Regarding treatment: roughly 20 received Ad26.COV2.S at low or high dose, single or two shots; roughly five received placebo; per-sample allocation not given. Specimen acquisition occurred on day 63 following the initial vaccine or placebo injection. The repertoire was sequenced with immunoSEQ multiplex PCR; TCRdb's copy has only in-frame clones and lacks some. The sample includes approximately 300,000 clones, just under 85% seen only once; the top ten take 2% to 2.5%. Specimen: peripheral blood, collected in a trial of Ad26.COV2.S vaccine versus placebo. The receptors were sampled from a person between 18 and 65 years old who received the Ad26.COV2.S COVID-19 vaccine or a placebo.

The chain combines TRBV14 with TRBJ2-2; TRBD1 matches 9 bases. The CDR3 sequence is 16 residues long. V dropped 4 bases and J dropped 6; count of bases not matched to a gene: 9. Looked up from germline, CDR1 is SGHDN and CDR2 is FVKESK. CDR3 loop: CASSRARTGVSGELFF. The DNA for the CDR3 is TGTGCCAGCAGCCGGGCCAGGACAGGGGTTTCCGGGGAGCTGTTTTTT.

The V call is TRBV7-9, the J call TRBJ1-2; 12 bases map to TRBD1. The trim removed 6 bases at V and 6 bases at J, leaving 5 bases unmatched. The CDR3 runs 14 residues. CDR1 SEHNR and CDR2 FQNEAQ come from the germline V gene (reference sequence). CDR3 sequence reads: CASSGTGGVDGYTF. The CDR3 region has the DNA TGTGCCAGCAGTGGGACAGGGGGCGTGGATGGCTACACCTTC. Using reference TRBV7-9 and TRBJ1-2 for the parts outside the CDR3, the full variable domain is DTGVSQNPRHKITKRGQNVTFRCDPISEHNRLYWYRQTLGQGPEFLTYFQNEAQLEKSRLLSDRFSAERPKGSFSTLEIQRTEQGDSAMYLCASSGTGGVDGYTFGSGTRLTVV.

The chain carries TRBV7-6 and TRBJ2-1, with TRBD1 matching 8 bases. Germline CDR1 is SGHVS and CDR2 is FNYEAQ. The V gene end was trimmed by 6 bases and the J gene end by 3 bases; junction bases not matched to a gene: 10. The CDR3 totals 16 residues. The CDR3: CASSPTGGQNYNEQFF. CDR3 bases: TGTGCCAGCAGTCCCACAGGGGGTCAAAACTACAATGAGCAGTTCTTC.

The rearrangement joins TRBV7-8 to TRBJ1-2, with D unresolved. The CDR3 consists of 16 residues. Deletions cut 2 bases from V and 4 bases from J, with 17 bases between. Germline CDR1 is SGHVS and CDR2 is FQNEAQ. The CDR3 nucleotides read TGTGCCAGCAGCTTAAGTGCCTTTCGGAGTGCCTATGGCTACACCTTC. It translates to CASSLSAFRSAYGYTF.

The chain is built from TRBV11-2 and TRBJ2-5; D is undetermined. Per the germline V gene, CDR1 is SGHAT and CDR2 is FQNNGV. CDR3 length: 14 residues. Trimming shortened V by 1 base and J by 2 bases, and 8 bases separated the two germline ends. This chain's CDR3 is CASSLGNRQETQYF. The CDR3 DNA reads as TGTGCCAGCAGCTTAGGGAACAGACAAGAGACCCAGTACTTC.

The chain has TRBV3-1 (or the pseudogene TRBV3-2) and TRBJ1-5; D is possibly TRBD1 (6 bases). Germline V lookup: CDR1 LGHDT, CDR2 YNNKEL (reference sequence). The CDR3 has 15 residues. V gave up 1 base and J gave up 6 bases, with 13 bases separating them. CDR3 nucleotides: TGTGCCAGCAGCCAAGGGGCCGTAGGGGGTCAGCCCCAGCATTTT. This gives the protein CASSQGAVGGQPQHF.

V usage is TRBV11-3 and J usage is TRBJ2-5, with D hard to call. The CDR3 has 13 amino acids. V was shortened by 1 base and J by 4 bases, with 7 bases between the two germline ends. Germline-derived CDR1 and CDR2 are SGHNT and YENEEA. In DNA form, the CDR3 reads TGTGCCAGCAGCTTAGGGCAGATAGAGACCCAGTACTTC. Translation: CASSLGQIETQYF.

This clone was seen just once. The genes are TRBV6-5 and TRBJ2-7; 7 nucleotides line up with TRBD1. The CDR3 loop spans 13 amino acids. Losses at the gene ends were 7 bases for V and 5 bases for J; bases not matched to a gene: 8. Germline V lookup: CDR1 MNHEY, CDR2 SVGAGI. CDR3 bases: TGTGCCAGCATCGGACAGGTAACACACGAGCAGTACTTC. Translated, it gives CASIGQVTHEQYF.

The chain couples TRBV28 to TRBJ1-5, with 7 bases that match TRBD1. Germline values: CDR1 MDHEN, CDR2 SYDVKM. This CDR3 contains 16 residues. The V segment lost 6 bases and the J segment 3 bases; nucleotides outside the gene matches: 11. The CDR3 reads CASRNRGTDPNQPQHF. CDR3 sequence (DNA): TGTGCCAGCAGGAACAGGGGAACCGACCCCAATCAGCCCCAGCATTTT.

The table lists this clone with a few counts. The gene calls are TRBV7-2 and TRBJ2-7; D uncertain. V lost 0 bases and J lost 2, with 11 bases in between. The length of the CDR3 is 15 residues. Germline V gives CDR1 SGHTA, CDR2 FQGNSA. CDR3 sequence (DNA): TGTGCCAGCAGCTTAGCGCGGATAGGAACCTACGAGCAGTACTTC. This translates into CASSLARIGTYEQYF.

The gene calls are TRBV5-6 and TRBJ2-2, with D possibly matching TRBD2 (7 bases). With 4 bases removed from V and 4 bases from J, the gap between germline ends came to 11 bases. Germline CDR1 and CDR2: SGHDT and YYEEEE. The CDR3 spans 14 residues. The CDR3 loop is CASSQGGATGELFF. The DNA for the CDR3 is TGTGCCAGCAGCCAAGGGGGGGCCACCGGGGAGCTGTTTTTT.

The rearrangement joins TRBV6-5 to TRBJ2-7, with TRBD1 matching 8 bases. The ends lost 5 bases at V and 4 bases at J; junction bases unmatched: 1. This CDR3 is 12 amino acids long. Germline CDR1 reads MNHEY; CDR2 reads SVGAGI. The CDR3 sequence: CASSRDRYEQYF. The CDR3 DNA is TGTGCCAGCAGTCGGGACAGGTACGAGCAGTACTTC.